Listed below are T cell receptor beta chains from one sample, sequenced in a study of cytomegalovirus exposure and HLA in healthy donors. Sequencing used immunoSEQ multiplex PCR; TCRdb keeps in-frame clones, though not all of them. The table lists roughly 140,000 clones. The sample taken for sequencing was PBMCs. These TCRs come from a male donor in good health and CMV-seronegative. Both conserved end residues are trimmed from each CDR3.

v_gene,CDR3aa
TRBV6-5,ASSVYRGRETQY
TRBV30,AGSVQGLAGATQY
TRBV28,ASSTGISSYNEQF
TRBV30,AWRRQRVDGYT
TRBV30,AWSVKGVEGNEKLF
TRBV4-1,ASSHGGSNQPQH
TRBV19,ATRHPGENYEQY
TRBV9,ASSIRGGDTIY
TRBV5-1,ASSLLAGGYTDTQY
TRBV29-1,SVARDPDRYGYT
TRBV5-1,ASSLMDRAAGYT
TRBV21-1,ASSKWGRDRGNYEQY
TRBV5-1,ASSSGQGYGYT
TRBV15,ATSRDYEQVSSNQPQH
TRBV20-1,SGLGAYGYT
TRBV29-1,SVEGDWNTEAF
TRBV7-6,ASSRGSEGMGVLI
TRBV5-1,ASSLEWGRYEQY
TRBV7-9,ASSLSNSLNYGYT
TRBV13,ASSSQGNYGYT
TRBV30,AWGHHLNYGYT
TRBV28,ASRAGVGRKYEQY
TRBV19,ASSTRGGHNTGELF
TRBV21-1,ASSKASGTLHEQY
TRBV19,ATHRDMDQPQH
TRBV28,ASLTGGVNDGGYT
TRBV5-1,ASSYGDTEAF
TRBV6-1,ASSESQGSYGYT
TRBV27,ASSLYRDYGYT
TRBV4-3,ASSQGGARGTYNEQF
TRBV6-1,ASRGTGRVSYEQY
TRBV30,ACTFRGPGANVLT
TRBV10-3,AISEGGQVSTDTQY
TRBV2,ASSPQGAGANVLT
TRBV4-2,ASSQRVTSGGADNNEQF
TRBV10-2,ASSTEGDRNTIY
TRBV28,ASRQLLQGGYT
TRBV29-1,SVSDSQETQY
TRBV9,ASGLAGGLETQY
TRBV18,ASSPDRGTEAF
TRBV7-2,ASSLVQAGANVLT
TRBV5-4,ASSLDRGVNGYT
TRBV5-1,ASSFLSSGTDQYERY
TRBV4-2,ASSQVPAGPGDYGYT
TRBV7-2,ASSLQRGSSYEQY
TRBV7-9,ASSYGLSYNEQF
TRBV30,AWTRAGGPPYEQY
TRBV30,AWSVRGPSTDTQY
TRBV7-9,ASSFSTGGSYGYT
TRBV6-6,ASSTGVEQY
TRBV19,ASSPRLAYNEQF
TRBV19,ASSIVPGEKVEAF
TRBV5-1,ASSPDPGPQPQH
TRBV29-1,SVVRDTEAF